These 28 T cell receptor beta chains were all obtained from the same sample, sequenced in a study of blood T cell repertoires in COVID-19. Some clones are missing from TCRdb's copy, which holds only in-frame ones; the method was immunoSEQ multiplex PCR. The sample lists approximately 440,000 clones, around 88% occurring once. Sequencing input: peripheral blood. The receptors stem from a woman aged 45-65 years with COVID-19, enrolled during active disease.

The chain carries TRBV4-1 and TRBJ2-7; 10 bases align to TRBD2. After removal of 2 bases from V and 2 bases from J, the junction contained 9 bases not matched to a gene. The CDR3 is made up of 17 amino acids. The V gene's germline CDR1 is MGHRA and CDR2 YSYEKL. The chain's CDR3 is CASSQFGAGGPTYEQYF. The CDR3 DNA is TGCGCCAGCAGCCAATTTGGAGCGGGGGGGCCCACCTACGAGCAGTACTTC.

This chain joins TRBV9 and TRBJ1-1; no definite D call. V shed 4 bases and J shed 1 base, with 11 bases lying between them. Germline lookup yields CDR1 SGDLS and CDR2 YYNGEE. The CDR3 is 14 residues long. CDR3 loop: CASSPYESNTEAFF. The CDR3 DNA reads TGTGCCAGCAGCCCATATGAGTCGAACACTGAAGCTTTCTTT. The full variable domain, in which reference TRBV9 and TRBJ1-1 provide the parts outside the CDR3, is DSGVTQTPKHLITATGQRVTLRCSPRSGDLSVYWYQQSLDQGLQFLIQYYNGEERAKGNILERFSAQQFPDLHSELNLSSLELGDSALYFCASSPYESNTEAFFGQGTRLTVV.

The chain has TRBV3-1 (or the pseudogene TRBV3-2) and TRBJ1-5; 7 positions agree with TRBD1. This CDR3 spans 15 amino acids. V trimming: 6 bases; J trimming: 11 bases; junction bases outside the gene matches: 16. CDR1 LGHDT and CDR2 YNNKEL come from the germline V gene (reference sequence). The CDR3 loop is CASSPTPDIQGAQHF. CDR3 in DNA: TGTGCCAGCAGTCCAACTCCAGATATCCAGGGGGCCCAGCATTTT.

The chain couples TRBV20-1 to TRBJ1-2; D perhaps matches TRBD1 (6 bases). V gave up 3 bases and J gave up 7 bases, with 21 bases separating them. The CDR3 contains 15 residues. CDR1 and CDR2 from the germline V gene are DFQATT and SNEGSKA (reference sequence). The CDR3 region is CSASTDSMSRGGYTF. The DNA of the CDR3 is TGCAGTGCTAGTACGGACAGTATGTCTCGGGGTGGCTACACCTTC.

This clone occurred a few times. This rearrangement joins TRBV3-1 (or the pseudogene TRBV3-2) to TRBJ1-2, with unresolved D. The V gene's germline CDR1 is LGHDT and CDR2 YNNKEL (reference sequence). V was shortened by 4 bases and J by 8 bases, with 11 bases between the two germline ends. This CDR3 is built from 12 residues. The CDR3 reads CASSLAAEGYTF. The CDR3 coding sequence is TGTGCCAGCAGCCTTGCCGCTGAGGGCTACACCTTC.

V gene TRBV27 combines with J gene TRBJ1-1; weak D call: TRBD1 (6 bases). The CDR3 loop spans 16 amino acids. V was clipped by 5 bases and J by 4 bases, with 20 bases between them. Germline loops: CDR1 MNHEY, CDR2 SMNVEV (reference sequence). CDR3 loop: CASSPHPGGGGTEAFF. The CDR3 nucleotides read TGTGCCAGCAGTCCCCACCCAGGAGGGGGGGGCACTGAAGCTTTCTTT.

The chain joins TRBV6-6 to TRBJ2-7; 11 bases align to TRBD2. CDR1 is MNHNY, CDR2 SVGAGI, per germline (reference sequence). The length of the CDR3 is 16 residues. J gave up 4 bases and V 2 bases, and 7 bases lay outside the gene matches. In DNA form, the CDR3 reads TGTGCCAGCAGTTACAGAACTAGCGGGGGCCAATACGAGCAGTACTTC. This gives the protein CASSYRTSGGQYEQYF.

The rearrangement links TRBV5-1 to TRBJ2-2, with a weak D call TRBD1 (6 bases). The germline V and J ends were trimmed by 1 base and 1 base, with 8 bases remaining between them. Per germline, CDR1 SGHRS and CDR2 YFSETQ. This CDR3 spans 15 amino acids. The CDR3 sequence is CASSLTGRNTGELFF. Written as DNA, the CDR3 is TGCGCCAGCAGCTTGACAGGGCGGAACACCGGGGAGCTGTTTTTT.

The rearrangement links TRBV5-4 to TRBJ1-2, with D maybe TRBD1 (5 bases). V was pared by 4 bases and J by 2 bases, with 9 bases between. Germline CDR1 SGHNT, CDR2 YYREEE (reference sequence). This CDR3 comprises 13 residues. The CDR3 loop is CASSPGKNYGYTF. CDR3 DNA: TGTGCCAGCAGCCCAGGGAAGAACTATGGCTACACCTTC. The full variable domain, with the rest looked up from reference TRBV5-4 and TRBJ1-2, is ETGVTQSPTHLIKTRGQQVTLRCSSQSGHNTVSWYQQALGQGPQFIFQYYREEENGRGNFPPRFSGLQFPNYSSELNVNALELDDSALYLCASSPGKNYGYTFGSGTRLTVV.

Only a few counts were recorded for this clone. This chain joins TRBV6-5 and TRBJ2-7; 9 bases fit TRBD2. Germline V lookup: CDR1 MNHEY, CDR2 SVGAGI. V lost 7 bases to trimming and J lost 0 bases; unmatched junction nucleotides: 4. The CDR3 consists of 14 residues. The CDR3 reads CASKELAGSYEQYF. CDR3 in DNA: TGTGCCAGCAAGGAACTAGCGGGCTCCTACGAGCAGTACTTC.

The rearrangement joins TRBV3-1 (or the pseudogene TRBV3-2) to TRBJ2-7, with 7 bases identical to TRBD1. J was trimmed by 6 bases and V by 1 base; bases with no gene match: 6. The CDR3 runs 14 residues. Looked up from germline, CDR1 is LGHDT and CDR2 is YNNKEL (reference sequence). The CDR3 sequence is CASSQAGTVREQYF. CDR3 coding DNA: TGTGCCAGCAGCCAAGCCGGGACAGTACGCGAGCAGTACTTC.

This clone was picked up one time. V is TRBV19 and J is TRBJ1-5; possible D gene TRBD1, 6 bases. V lost 3 bases to trimming and J lost 6 bases, with 24 bases between them. Germline-derived CDR1 and CDR2 are LNHDA and SQIVND (reference sequence). CDR3 length: 18 residues. As DNA, the CDR3 is TGTGCCAGTAGTATGGTTTCCCCACCGGCAGGGGTAGGTCAGCCCCAGCATTTT. Amino acid sequence: CASSMVSPPAGVGQPQHF.

The chain joins TRBV3-1 (or the pseudogene TRBV3-2) to TRBJ2-3; 7 bases align to TRBD1. CDR1 and CDR2 from the germline V gene are LGHDT and YNNKEL (reference sequence). The CDR3 totals 15 residues. J gave up 3 bases and V 2 bases, and 5 bases lay outside the gene matches. CDR3 sequence: CASSQFSGGTDTQYF. CDR3 nucleotides: TGTGCCAGCAGCCAATTCTCAGGGGGAACAGATACGCAGTATTTT.

J is TRBJ2-7 and V is TRBV5-1; 14 positions agree with TRBD2. This CDR3 region has 15 residues. Per germline, CDR1 SGHRS and CDR2 YFSETQ. After removal of 6 bases from V and 7 bases from J, the junction contained 9 bases not matched to a gene. CDR3: CASKGTSGGSGEQYF. The CDR3 bases are TGCGCCAGCAAGGGGACTAGCGGGGGCTCCGGGGAGCAGTACTTC. Full variable domain (remainder filled in from reference TRBV5-1 and TRBJ2-7): KAGVTQTPRYLIKTRGQQVTLSCSPISGHRSVSWYQQTPGQGLQFLFEYFSETQRNKGNFPGRFSGRQFSNSRSEMNVSTLELGDSALYLCASKGTSGGSGEQYFGPGTRLTVT.

The V call is TRBV9, the J call TRBJ2-3; the D is unclear. V was pared by 0 bases and J by 4 bases, with 3 bases between. The V gene's germline CDR1 is SGDLS and CDR2 YYNGEE. The CDR3 consists of 12 residues. The CDR3 bases are TGTGCCAGCAGCGTAGCCTCAGATACGCAGTATTTT. Its translation: CASSVASDTQYF.

The chain links TRBV30 to TRBJ2-3; possibly TRBD2 for D (6 bases). The ends were cut back, 0 bases at V and 6 bases at J, with 7 bases in the middle. Germline V gene sequence: CDR1 GTSNPN, CDR2 SVGIG (reference sequence). The CDR3 runs to 12 residues. The CDR3 protein is CAWSVGGDTQYF. CDR3 sequence (DNA): TGTGCCTGGAGTGTAGGAGGGGATACGCAGTATTTT.

The gene calls are TRBV6-6 and TRBJ2-7, with 9 bases that match TRBD2. V dropped 5 bases and J dropped 4; count of bases not matched to a gene: 12. This CDR3 has 16 amino acids. CDR1 and CDR2 (germline): MNHNY, SVGAGI (reference sequence). CDR3 loop: CASSLSLGSGGYEQYF. CDR3 nucleotide sequence: TGTGCCAGCAGTCTCTCCCTGGGTAGCGGGGGTTACGAGCAGTACTTC.

The chain combines TRBV4-2 with TRBJ2-2, with a possible D match to TRBD2 (6 bases). V dropped 1 base and J dropped 7 bases, with 13 bases sitting between them. The CDR3 is 15 residues long. Looked up from germline, CDR1 is LGHNA and CDR2 is YNFKEQ. CDR3 in amino acids: CASSQGTTGGGELFF. The CDR3 DNA is TGTGCCAGCAGCCAAGGAACGACCGGGGGCGGGGAGCTGTTTTTT.

The chain recombines TRBV5-1 with TRBJ2-3, with 8 positions matching TRBD1. The V segment lost 2 bases and the J segment 6 bases; nucleotides outside the gene matches: 8. CDR3 size: 15 residues. Germline CDR1 and CDR2: SGHRS and YFSETQ. In nucleotides, the CDR3 is TGCGCCAGCAGCTTAGTCGTCCAGGGGGCTGATACGCAGTATTTT. Amino acids: CASSLVVQGADTQYF.

Only one count was recorded for this clone. The genes are TRBV12-3 or TRBV12-4 and TRBJ1-5; D remains ambiguous. The CDR3 sequence is 13 residues long. Trimming removed 3 bases from V and 9 bases from J, with 12 bases in between. The CDR3 here is CASSFTRVGPQHF. The CDR3 DNA reads as TGTGCCAGCAGTTTTACCCGGGTCGGGCCCCAGCATTTT.

This chain uses TRBV25-1 with TRBJ1-1, with 9 nucleotides matching TRBD1. The CDR3 is 15 amino acids. J gave up 1 base and V 2 bases, and 2 bases lay outside the gene matches. Germline-derived CDR1 and CDR2 are MGHDK and SYGVNS. The CDR3 protein is CASSEQTGGNTEAFF. The CDR3 DNA reads as TGTGCCAGCAGTGAACAGACAGGGGGGAACACTGAAGCTTTCTTT.

The gene calls are TRBV30 and TRBJ1-5; no reliable D call. Trimming took 2 bases from V and 7 from J, leaving 9 bases between them. Looked up from germline, CDR1 is GTSNPN and CDR2 is SVGIG (reference sequence). The CDR3 spans 12 residues. In DNA, the CDR3 is TGTGCCTGGAGTAAAGCGGTCCAGCCCCAGCATTTT. It is translated as CAWSKAVQPQHF.

The chain recombines TRBV5-1 with TRBJ2-1; weak D call: TRBD1 (5 bases). The CDR3 has 14 amino acids. The V end lost 4 bases, the J end lost 9 bases, and 17 bases lay between the germline ends. CDR1 is SGHRS and CDR2 is YFSETQ in the germline V gene. CDR3 nucleotides: TGCGCCAGCAGCCCGGTTCCCGTCCAGGGTGAGCAGTTCTTC. Its translation: CASSPVPVQGEQFF.

This clone has just one count. The DNA of the CDR3 is TGTGCCAGCAGCTTAGGACAGGGCAATTCAGCTTTCTTT. Encoded protein: CASSLGQGNSAFF. The chain carries TRBV7-3 and TRBJ1-1, with 8 bases fitting TRBD1. V gave up 2 bases and J gave up 10 bases; unmatched junction bases: 6. This CDR3 spans 13 amino acids. From germline, CDR1 is SGHTA and CDR2 FQGTGA. The variable domain in full, with the rest retrieved from reference TRBV7-3 and TRBJ1-1, is GAGVSQTPSNKVTEKGKYVELRCDPISGHTALYWYRQSLGQGPEFLIYFQGTGAADDSGLPNDRFFAVRPEGSVSTLKIQRTERGDSAVYLCASSLGQGNSAFFGQGTRLTVV.

The chain recombines TRBV6-1 with TRBJ2-7; D is ambiguous. The CDR3 has 14 amino acids. Germline CDR1 is MNHNS and CDR2 is SASEGT. V gave up 2 bases and J gave up 1 base, with 9 bases separating them. Here the CDR3 DNA reads TGTGCCAGCAGTGAATTGGAGTTTTCCTACGAGCAGTACTTC. This translates into CASSELEFSYEQYF.

This chain connects TRBV11-2 to TRBJ1-2, with 7 bases matching TRBD1. V trimming: 6 bases; J trimming: 8 bases; junction bases outside the gene matches: 15. The CDR3 has 15 residues. The V gene's germline CDR1 is SGHAT and CDR2 FQNNGV. Written as DNA, the CDR3 is TGTGCCAGCAGTTTCCTCAGGACAGGAGGAGAGGGCTACACCTTC. It yields the protein CASSFLRTGGEGYTF.

This rearrangement joins TRBV21-1 to TRBJ1-6. TRBV21-1 is a pseudogene locus. The CDR3 contains 14 residues. CDR3 sequence reads: CAKTRRVNNSPLHF. The CDR3 DNA follows: TGTGCCAAAACACGGAGGGTGAACAATTCACCCCTCCACTTT.

This chain links TRBV5-6 with TRBJ1-5; D is ambiguous. V dropped 3 bases and J dropped 4 bases, with 5 bases sitting between them. Germline V gene sequence: CDR1 SGHDT, CDR2 YYEEEE. The CDR3 contains 12 residues. CDR3 nucleotide sequence: TGTGCCAGCAGCTGGGCTAATCAGCCCCAGCATTTT. Amino acid sequence: CASSWANQPQHF.